The 23 T cell receptor beta chains given below trace back to one sample, sequenced in a study of T cells after yellow fever vaccination. Each CDR3 protein is one row after TCRdb ran MiXCR on the 5' RACE reads. The table has roughly 500,000 distinct CDR3 sequences, 15% to 20% seen once. Sequences were derived from PBMCs, sampled 15 days after the yellow fever booster vaccination. Receptors were obtained from a man aged 25 to 40 who received the YFV17D yellow fever vaccine.

This sequence joins TRBV10-2 and TRBJ1-6; D remains ambiguous. This CDR3 has 15 residues. V was shortened by 8 bases and J by 3 bases, with 14 bases between the two germline ends. Germline CDR1 is WSHSY and CDR2 is SAAADI. The CDR3, as DNA: TGCGCCAGCCAAAGCCCTTACAGCTATAATTCACCCCTCCACTTT. This encodes CASQSPYSYNSPLHF.

This clonotype has just a few counts. This chain uses TRBV4-1 with TRBJ2-1; possibly TRBD2 for D (6 bases). The V end was cut by 1 base, the J end by 6 bases, with 25 bases between. There are 19 residues in the CDR3. Germline values: CDR1 MGHRA, CDR2 YSYEKL. CDR3 loop: CASSQGWGGLLQLRNEQFF. For the CDR3, the DNA is TGCGCCAGCAGCCAAGGCTGGGGTGGACTACTGCAGCTTCGCAATGAGCAGTTCTTC.

DNA of the CDR3: TGCAGCGTCAAGGATTCGGCTAGCGGGAGAAAGGACAATGAGCAGTTCTTC. Translating it yields CSVKDSASGRKDNEQFF. The chain joins TRBV29-1 to TRBJ2-1; 10 bases map to TRBD2. This CDR3 contains 17 residues. V was clipped by 6 bases and J by 5 bases; unmatched bases: 16. Germline CDR1 SQVTM, CDR2 ANQGSEA.

The V gene is TRBV2, the J gene TRBJ2-1; 12 positions agree with TRBD1. The ends lost 6 bases at V and 4 bases at J; junction bases unmatched: 4. This CDR3 spans 15 amino acids. Germline lookup yields CDR1 SNHLY and CDR2 FYNNEI. CDR3 in DNA: TGTGCCAGCAGGGGGGACAGGGGGCAATACAATGAGCAGTTCTTC. It is translated as CASRGDRGQYNEQFF.

This clonotype showed up just a few times. The V call is TRBV27, the J call TRBJ1-1; D is ambiguous. From germline, CDR1 is MNHEY and CDR2 SMNVEV (reference sequence). V lost 5 bases to trimming and J lost 5 bases, with 15 bases between them. This CDR3 has 14 amino acids. CDR3 in DNA: TGTGCCAGCAGTGCCGACCTTATGGGGACTGAAGCTTTCTTT. It specifies CASSADLMGTEAFF.

The CDR3 region has the DNA TGTGCCAGCAGCCACTTTAGTGGACCGGCTAACTATGGCTACACCTTC. Translation: CASSHFSGPANYGYTF. V usage is TRBV7-2 and J usage is TRBJ1-2, with unresolved D. Germline values: CDR1 SGHTA, CDR2 FQGNSA. The V end lost 5 bases, the J end lost 0 bases, and 16 bases lay between the germline ends. This CDR3 contains 16 residues.

This clonotype was found a few times. The chain joins TRBV6-2 or TRBV6-3 to TRBJ2-1; D is undetermined. Between the trimmed V and J ends, which lost 6 bases and 2 bases, there was a span of 14 bases. The length of the CDR3 is 15 residues. Germline values: CDR1 MNHEY, CDR2 SVGEGT. In DNA form, the CDR3 reads TGTGCCAGCAGAATCACGTCGGGCCCCTACAATGAGCAGTTCTTC. Translated: CASRITSGPYNEQFF.

This clonotype was observed a handful of times. This chain joins TRBV3-1 and TRBJ2-2; a possible D gene is TRBD1 (6 bases). Germline V gene sequence: CDR1 LGHDT, CDR2 YNNKEL (reference sequence). The CDR3 consists of 14 residues. V was trimmed by 5 bases and J by 2 bases, leaving 9 bases between them. The CDR3 loop is CASSGTPNTGELFF. CDR3 nucleotide sequence: TGTGCCAGCAGCGGGACACCAAACACCGGGGAGCTGTTTTTT.

This clonotype appeared a few times. This chain joins TRBV25-1 and TRBJ2-5; 11 bases fit TRBD1. Germline trimming cut 3 bases from V and 4 bases from J; bases unmatched to any gene: 10. This CDR3 has 17 residues. Germline lookup yields CDR1 MGHDK and CDR2 SYGVNS. CDR3 sequence (DNA): TGTGCCAGCAGTGATTGGGACCGGGACAGGGGGATAGAGACCCAGTACTTC. This gives the protein CASSDWDRDRGIETQYF.

This clonotype was observed many times. The chain joins TRBV7-2 to TRBJ2-3; unclear D gene. The germline V gene encodes CDR1 SGHTA and CDR2 FQGNSA. The ends were cut back, 4 bases at V and 5 bases at J, with 10 bases in the middle. This CDR3 comprises 13 residues. CDR3 residues: CASSSTWGDTQYF. The DNA for the CDR3 is TGTGCCAGCAGCTCCACCTGGGGAGATACGCAGTATTTT.

This clonotype showed up just a few times. V gene TRBV29-1 combines with J gene TRBJ1-2; D might be TRBD1 (6 bases). Trimming stripped 4 bases from V and 8 bases from J, with 11 bases between. This CDR3 is built from 11 residues. The germline V gene has CDR1 SQVTM and CDR2 ANQGSEA. The CDR3 nucleotides are TGCAGCGTTGGACAGGAGGGAGGCTACACCTTC. Translation gives CSVGQEGGYTF. The whole variable domain, filled in from reference TRBV29-1 and TRBJ1-2, reads SAVISQKPSRDICQRGTSLTIQCQVDSQVTMMFWYRQQPGQSLTLIATANQGSEATYESGFVIDKFPISRPNLTFSTLTVSNMSPEDSSIYLCSVGQEGGYTFGSGTRLTVV.

This clonotype was detected a few times. This chain uses TRBV6-5 with TRBJ2-7; 11 nucleotides align to TRBD2. Germline values: CDR1 MNHEY, CDR2 SVGAGI. The CDR3 sequence is 16 residues long. J was trimmed by 2 bases and V by 4 bases; bases with no gene match: 7. CDR3 loop: CASSSSTSGRPYEQYF. The CDR3 region has the DNA TGTGCCAGCAGTTCAAGCACTAGCGGGAGACCCTACGAGCAGTACTTC.

The chain uses TRBV5-4 and TRBJ2-3; D not resolved. Germline V CDR1 and CDR2: SGHNT, YYREEE (reference sequence). This CDR3 is built from 13 residues. V was clipped by 7 bases and J by 6 bases, with 15 bases between them. The CDR3 loop is CASAPGLKDTQYF. The CDR3 nucleotides read TGTGCCAGCGCCCCGGGTTTAAAGGATACGCAGTATTTT. Full variable domain (remainder filled in from reference TRBV5-4 and TRBJ2-3): ETGVTQSPTHLIKTRGQQVTLRCSSQSGHNTVSWYQQALGQGPQFIFQYYREEENGRGNFPPRFSGLQFPNYSSELNVNALELDDSALYLCASAPGLKDTQYFGPGTRLTVL.

The chain employs TRBV6-1 and TRBJ2-2, with 12 bases matching TRBD2. The CDR3 consists of 17 residues. The V gene end was trimmed by 7 bases and the J gene end by 7 bases; junction bases not matched to a gene: 13. CDR1 MNHNS and CDR2 SASEGT come from the germline V gene. Here the CDR3 reads CASTSSGRGRAYGELFF. DNA of the CDR3: TGTGCCAGCACCTCTAGCGGGAGGGGCCGCGCCTACGGGGAGCTGTTTTTT.

This chain joins TRBV7-2 and TRBJ2-2; D is undetermined. This CDR3 is built from 14 residues. Germline loops: CDR1 SGHTA, CDR2 FQGNSA. V was clipped by 1 base and J by 8 bases, with 11 bases between them. In DNA form, the CDR3 reads TGTGCCAGCAGCTTAGGAGTTTCGCGGGGGGAGCTGTTTTTT. Its protein is CASSLGVSRGELFF.

The V and J genes are TRBV9 and TRBJ2-1; 7 bases line up with TRBD2. Germline V gene data show CDR1 as SGDLS and CDR2 as YYNGEE. V shed 4 bases, J shed 0 bases, and the junction held 7 bases outside the gene matches. The CDR3 consists of 16 residues. The CDR3 DNA follows: TGTGCCAGCAGCCCGGGAGGCACCAGCTCCTACAATGAGCAGTTCTTC. This translates into CASSPGGTSSYNEQFF.

V gene TRBV30 combines with J gene TRBJ2-1; D may be TRBD1 (5 bases). This CDR3 contains 12 residues. Germline CDR1 is GTSNPN and CDR2 is SVGIG (reference sequence). Trimming took 2 bases from V and 9 from J, leaving 11 bases between them. CDR3 in amino acids: CAWSSGIAEQFF. Written as DNA, the CDR3 is TGTGCCTGGAGTTCAGGGATTGCTGAGCAGTTCTTC.

This clonotype was detected only a few times. The rearrangement joins TRBV20-1 to TRBJ2-3; possibly TRBD1 for D (5 bases). The V gene's germline CDR1 is DFQATT and CDR2 SNEGSKA (reference sequence). This CDR3 is 15 amino acids long. V was pared by 0 bases and J by 1 base, with 11 bases between. CDR3 nucleotide sequence: TGCAGTGCTAGAGACCCTAAGACAGGCACAGATACGCAGTATTTT. Translation gives CSARDPKTGTDTQYF.

The J gene is TRBJ2-1, the V gene TRBV3-1, with 7 bases identical to TRBD2. Per germline, CDR1 LGHDT and CDR2 YNNKEL (reference sequence). Trimming cost V 2 bases and J 7 bases; bases outside gene matches: 8. The CDR3 consists of 15 residues. DNA of the CDR3: TGTGCCAGCAGCCAATGGCGGGAGATGGTAAATGAGCAGTTCTTC. As protein: CASSQWREMVNEQFF.

The chain combines TRBV12-3 or TRBV12-4 with TRBJ2-2, with 9 bases that match TRBD1. Trimming took 3 bases from V and 6 from J; bases not matched to a gene: 2. This CDR3 spans 14 amino acids. The DNA of the CDR3 is TGTGCCAGCAGTTTGGGACAGGGCTCCGGGGAGCTGTTTTTT. Translated, it gives CASSLGQGSGELFF.

This clonotype was recorded a few times. The rearrangement joins TRBV7-2 to TRBJ2-5; 11 bases fit TRBD1. This CDR3 has 16 residues. V was clipped by 2 bases and J by 4 bases; unmatched bases: 6. Germline CDR1 is SGHTA and CDR2 is FQGNSA. The CDR3 nucleotides are TGTGCCAGCAGCTTAAACAGGGACAGGGGGAGAGAGACCCAGTACTTC. As protein: CASSLNRDRGRETQYF. Supplemented by reference TRBV7-2 and TRBJ2-5, the full variable domain reads GAGVSQSPSNKVTEKGKDVELRCDPISGHTALYWYRQSLGQGLEFLIYFQGNSAPDKSGLPSDRFSAERTGGSVSTLTIQRTQQEDSAVYLCASSLNRDRGRETQYFGPGTRLLVL.

This clonotype occurred many times. This rearrangement joins TRBV18 to TRBJ1-1; tentative D call: TRBD1 (6 bases). The CDR3 has 18 residues. V gave up 7 bases and J gave up 2 bases, with 26 bases separating them. Per germline, CDR1 KGHSH and CDR2 LQKENI. As DNA, the CDR3 is TGTGCCAGCTTACCCCAACCACAAAGACAGGAGCTAAACACTGAAGCTTTCTTT. Encoded protein: CASLPQPQRQELNTEAFF.

The chain is built from TRBV7-2 and TRBJ1-1; 11 bases fit TRBD1. The CDR3 covers 14 residues. The germline CDR1 and CDR2 sequences are SGHTA and FQGNSA. V lost 5 bases to trimming and J lost 5 bases; unmatched junction nucleotides: 4. The CDR3 DNA is TGTGCCAGCAGCCGGACAGGGGGCAGGACTGAAGCTTTCTTT. Translated, it gives CASSRTGGRTEAFF.